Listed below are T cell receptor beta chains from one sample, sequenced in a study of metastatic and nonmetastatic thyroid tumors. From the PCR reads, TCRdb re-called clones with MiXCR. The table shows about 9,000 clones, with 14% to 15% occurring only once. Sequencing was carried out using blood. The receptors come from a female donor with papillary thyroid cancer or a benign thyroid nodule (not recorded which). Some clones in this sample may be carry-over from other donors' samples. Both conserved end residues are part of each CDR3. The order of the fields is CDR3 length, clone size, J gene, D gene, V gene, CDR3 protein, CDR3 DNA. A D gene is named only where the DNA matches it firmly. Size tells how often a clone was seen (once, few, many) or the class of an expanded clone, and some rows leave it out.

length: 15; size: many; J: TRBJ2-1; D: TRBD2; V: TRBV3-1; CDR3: CASSRSGGGMNEQFF; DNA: TGTGCCAGCAGCCGTAGCGGGGGGGGCATGAATGAGCAGTTCTTC
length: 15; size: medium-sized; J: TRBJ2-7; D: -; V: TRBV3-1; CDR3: CASSHGPVEPYEQYF; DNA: TGTGCCAGCAGTCACGGACCGGTCGAGCCCTACGAGCAGTACTTC
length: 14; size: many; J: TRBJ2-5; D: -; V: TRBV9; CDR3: CASSVEGTEETQYF; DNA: TGTGCCAGCAGCGTAGAAGGGACGGAGGAGACCCAGTACTTC
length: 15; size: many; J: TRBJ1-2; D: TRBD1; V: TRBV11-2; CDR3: CASSPARDSSYGYTF; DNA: TGTGCCAGCAGCCCAGCCCGGGACAGCAGCTATGGCTACACCTTC
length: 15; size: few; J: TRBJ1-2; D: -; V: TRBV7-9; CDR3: CASSLGNRESYGYTF; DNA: TGTGCCAGCAGCTTAGGCAACAGGGAGTCCTATGGCTACACCTTC
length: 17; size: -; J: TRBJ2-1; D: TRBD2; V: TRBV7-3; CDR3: CAISLRPAGGPGNEQFF; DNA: TGTGCCATCAGCTTGCGGCCAGCGGGAGGGCCGGGGAATGAGCAGTTCTTC
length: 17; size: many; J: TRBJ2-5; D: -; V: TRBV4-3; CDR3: CASSQDSFRGPTETQYF; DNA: TGCGCCAGCAGCCAAGATAGTTTTAGGGGACCAACGGAGACCCAGTACTTC
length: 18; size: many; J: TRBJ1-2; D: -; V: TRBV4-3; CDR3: CASSQDLRGDVGTGGYTF; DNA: TGCGCCAGCAGCCAAGATCTTCGAGGGGATGTAGGGACGGGTGGCTACACCTTC
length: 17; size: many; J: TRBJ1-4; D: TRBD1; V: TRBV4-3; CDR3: CASSRSGTGRLDEKLFF; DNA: TGCGCCAGCAGCCGGAGCGGGACAGGCCGTTTAGATGAAAAACTGTTTTTT
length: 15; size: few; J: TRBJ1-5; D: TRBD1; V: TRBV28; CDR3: CASSEEGTGYQPQHF; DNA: TGTGCCAGCAGTGAGGAGGGGACAGGGTATCAGCCCCAGCATTTT
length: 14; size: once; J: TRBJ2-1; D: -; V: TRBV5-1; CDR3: CASSGSTGNDEQFF; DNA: TGCGCCAGCAGCGGGAGTACGGGGAACGATGAGCAGTTCTTC
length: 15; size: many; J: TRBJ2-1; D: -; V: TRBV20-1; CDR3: CSARDPVGDSNEQFF; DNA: TGCAGTGCTAGAGATCCGGTGGGAGACAGCAATGAGCAGTTCTTC
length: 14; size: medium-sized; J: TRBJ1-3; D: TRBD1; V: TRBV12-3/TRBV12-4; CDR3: CASTGQGNGNTIYF; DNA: TGTGCCAGCACCGGACAGGGAAATGGAAACACCATATATTTT
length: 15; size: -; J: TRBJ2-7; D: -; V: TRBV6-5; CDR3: CASSYSSTILYEQYF; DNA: TGTGCCAGCAGTTACTCGTCTACAATCCTCTACGAGCAGTACTTC
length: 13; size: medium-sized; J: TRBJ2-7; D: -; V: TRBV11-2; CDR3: CASSPSSIAEQYF; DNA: TGTGCCAGCAGTCCGAGTAGTATCGCCGAGCAGTACTTC
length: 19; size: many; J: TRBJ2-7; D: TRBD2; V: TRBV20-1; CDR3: CSAKPWGTSGTQNSGEQYF; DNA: TGCAGTGCTAAACCGTGGGGGACTAGCGGGACTCAGAACTCCGGCGAGCAGTACTTC
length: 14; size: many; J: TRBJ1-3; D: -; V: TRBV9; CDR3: CASSVLGFGNTIYF; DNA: TGTGCCAGCAGCGTACTGGGATTTGGAAACACCATATATTTT
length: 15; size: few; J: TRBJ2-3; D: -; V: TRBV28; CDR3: CASRVGGLGTDTQYF; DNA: TGTGCCAGCAGGGTGGGTGGGCTTGGAACAGATACGCAGTATTTT
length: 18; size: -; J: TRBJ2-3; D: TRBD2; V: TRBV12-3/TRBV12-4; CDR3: CASGWPLQRGGQSDTQYF; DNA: TGTGCCAGTGGGTGGCCACTACAGCGGGGGGGGCAGTCAGATACGCAGTATTTT
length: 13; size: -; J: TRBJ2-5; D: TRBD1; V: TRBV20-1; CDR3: CSAGQGTQETQYF; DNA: TGCAGTGCCGGACAGGGAACCCAAGAGACCCAGTACTTC
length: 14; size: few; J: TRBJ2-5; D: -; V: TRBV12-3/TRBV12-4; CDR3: CASSLGAGRGRPFF; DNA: TGTGCCAGCAGTTTAGGTGCAGGGCGGGGGCGTCCGTTCTTC
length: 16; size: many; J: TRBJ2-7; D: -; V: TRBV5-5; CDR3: CASSSPGGGGTYEQYF; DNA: TGTGCCAGCAGCTCCCCGGGTGGGGGTGGGACCTACGAGCAGTACTTC
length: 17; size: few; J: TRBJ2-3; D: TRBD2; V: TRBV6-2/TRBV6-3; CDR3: CASRTIAGGRSTDTQYF; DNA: TGTGCCAGCAGGACCATAGCGGGAGGACGTTCTACAGATACGCAGTATTTT
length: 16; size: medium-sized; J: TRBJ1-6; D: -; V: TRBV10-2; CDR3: CASSGQGGPYNSPLHF; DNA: TGCGCCAGCAGCGGTCAGGGAGGTCCCTATAATTCACCCCTCCACTTT
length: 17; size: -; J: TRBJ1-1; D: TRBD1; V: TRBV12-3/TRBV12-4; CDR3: CASSWGTGGFIGTEAFF; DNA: TGTGCCAGCAGTTGGGGTACAGGGGGCTTCATTGGCACTGAAGCTTTCTTT
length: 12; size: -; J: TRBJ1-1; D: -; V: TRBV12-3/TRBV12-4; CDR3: CASTLDGFTAFF; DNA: TGTGCCAGCACCCTGGATGGGTTTACAGCTTTCTTT
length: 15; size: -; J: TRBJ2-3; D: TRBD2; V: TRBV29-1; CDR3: CSAPGTSGGPDTQYF; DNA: TGCAGCGCCCCCGGGACTAGCGGGGGTCCGGATACGCAGTATTTT
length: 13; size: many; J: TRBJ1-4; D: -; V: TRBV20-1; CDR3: CSATGTANEKLFF; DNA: TGCAGTGCTACCGGGACCGCGAATGAAAAACTGTTTTTT
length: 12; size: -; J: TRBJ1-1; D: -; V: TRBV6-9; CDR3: CASSSTYMGAFF; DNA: TGTGCCAGCAGTTCGACCTACATGGGGGCTTTCTTT
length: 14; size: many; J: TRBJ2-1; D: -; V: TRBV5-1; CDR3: CASSSDSSYNEQFF; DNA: TGCGCCAGCAGCTCGGACAGCTCCTACAATGAGCAGTTCTTC
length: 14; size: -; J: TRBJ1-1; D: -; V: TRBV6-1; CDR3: CASSEAYIGTEAFF; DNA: TGTGCCAGCAGTGAAGCGTATATCGGGACTGAAGCTTTCTTT
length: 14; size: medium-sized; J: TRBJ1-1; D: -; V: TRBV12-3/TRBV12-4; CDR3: CASSAPGDGTEAFF; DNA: TGTGCCAGCAGCGCCCCAGGGGATGGCACTGAAGCTTTCTTT
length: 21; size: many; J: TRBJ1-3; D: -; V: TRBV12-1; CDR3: CASSLTLRQGGLGCSGNTIYF; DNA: TGTGCCAGCAGCTTAACGCTCCGACAGGGGGGATTGGGGTGTTCTGGAAACACCATATATTTT
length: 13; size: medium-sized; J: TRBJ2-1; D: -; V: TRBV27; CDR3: CASSLSDRSEQFF; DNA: TGTGCCAGCAGTTTATCTGATAGAAGTGAGCAGTTCTTC
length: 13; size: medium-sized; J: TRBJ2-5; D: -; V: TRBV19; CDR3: CASSIGRSRTQYF; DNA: TGTGCCAGTAGTATAGGTCGCTCCAGGACCCAGTACTTC
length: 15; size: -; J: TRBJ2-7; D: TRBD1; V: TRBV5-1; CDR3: CASRWGGDRYYEQYF; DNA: TGCGCCAGCAGGTGGGGTGGGGACAGATACTACGAGCAGTACTTC
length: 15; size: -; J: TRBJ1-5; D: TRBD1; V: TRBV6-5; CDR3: CASSSTGTGNQPQHF; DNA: TGTGCCAGCAGTTCGACCGGGACAGGGAATCAGCCCCAGCATTTT
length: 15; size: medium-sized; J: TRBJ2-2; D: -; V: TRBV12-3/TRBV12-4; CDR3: CASREGVLDTGELFF; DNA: TGTGCCAGCAGGGAGGGTGTATTGGACACCGGGGAGCTGTTTTTT
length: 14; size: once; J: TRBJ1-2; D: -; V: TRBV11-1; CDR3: CASSLGRNSGGYTF; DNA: TGTGCCAGCAGCTTAGGACGCAATTCTGGGGGCTACACCTTC
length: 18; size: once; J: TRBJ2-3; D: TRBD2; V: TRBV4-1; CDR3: CASSQGLTSGLVGDTQYF; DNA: TGCGCCAGCAGCCAAGGGCTGACTAGCGGGCTAGTAGGAGATACGCAGTATTTT
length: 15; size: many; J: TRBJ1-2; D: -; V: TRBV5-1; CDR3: CASSLDRARSYGYTF; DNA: TGCGCCAGCAGCTTGGACAGGGCGAGAAGCTATGGCTACACCTTC
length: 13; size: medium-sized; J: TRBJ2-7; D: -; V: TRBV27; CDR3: CASSLGATYEQYF; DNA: TGTGCCAGCAGTTTGGGGGCTACCTACGAGCAGTACTTC
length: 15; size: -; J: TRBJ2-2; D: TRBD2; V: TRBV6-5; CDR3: CASITSGGNTGELFF; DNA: TGTGCCAGCATTACTAGCGGGGGGAACACCGGGGAGCTGTTTTTT
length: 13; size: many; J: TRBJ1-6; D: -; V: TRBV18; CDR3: CASSLTEQLPLHF; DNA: TGTGCCAGCTCACTAACGGAGCAGTTACCCCTCCACTTT
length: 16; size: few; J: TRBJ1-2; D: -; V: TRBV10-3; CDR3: CAISDLIRGEVYGYTF; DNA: TGTGCCATCAGTGATCTCATTCGGGGGGAAGTCTATGGCTACACCTTC
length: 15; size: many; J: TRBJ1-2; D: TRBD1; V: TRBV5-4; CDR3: CASSLLAGGDYGYTF; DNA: TGTGCCAGCAGCTTGTTGGCAGGGGGCGACTATGGCTACACCTTC
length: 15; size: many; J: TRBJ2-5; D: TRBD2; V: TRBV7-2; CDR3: CASSPYGGREETQYF; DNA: TGTGCCAGCAGCCCGTATGGCGGGAGGGAAGAGACCCAGTACTTC
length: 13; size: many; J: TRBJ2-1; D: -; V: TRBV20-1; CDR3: CSAPWGGHNEQFF; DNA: TGCAGTGCCCCCTGGGGGGGGCACAATGAGCAGTTCTTC
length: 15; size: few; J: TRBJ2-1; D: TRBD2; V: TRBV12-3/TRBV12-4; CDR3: CASIKLAGVFNEHFF; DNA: TGTGCCAGCATAAAACTAGCGGGGGTATTCAATGAGCATTTCTTC
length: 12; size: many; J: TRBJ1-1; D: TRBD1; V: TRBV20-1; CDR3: CGARQGNTEAFF; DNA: TGCGGTGCTCGACAGGGGAACACTGAAGCTTTCTTT
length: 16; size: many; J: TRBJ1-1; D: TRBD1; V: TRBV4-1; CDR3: CASSQRPGQGSNEAFF; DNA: TGCGCCAGCAGCCAACGACCGGGACAGGGTTCGAATGAAGCTTTCTTT
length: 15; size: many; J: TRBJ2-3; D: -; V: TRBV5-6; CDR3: CASSLDWESTDTQYF; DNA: TGTGCCAGCAGCTTGGATTGGGAGAGCACAGATACGCAGTATTTT
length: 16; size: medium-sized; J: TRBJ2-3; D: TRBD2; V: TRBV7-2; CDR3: CASSLVGSAGGDTQYF; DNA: TGTGCCAGCAGCTTAGTAGGGTCCGCGGGAGGGGATACGCAGTATTTT
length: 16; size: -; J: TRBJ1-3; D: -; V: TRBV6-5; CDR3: CASSYSPTGPRDTIYF; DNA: TGTGCCAGCAGTTACTCGCCGACAGGCCCTCGAGACACCATATATTTT
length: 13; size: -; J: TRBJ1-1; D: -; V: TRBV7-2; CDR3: CASSWGQRTEAFF; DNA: TGTGCCAGCAGCTGGGGGCAAAGGACTGAAGCTTTCTTT
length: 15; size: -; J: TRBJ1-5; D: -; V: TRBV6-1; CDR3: CASSEAAGGNQPQHF; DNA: TGTGCCAGCAGTGAAGCGGCAGGGGGCAATCAGCCCCAGCATTTT
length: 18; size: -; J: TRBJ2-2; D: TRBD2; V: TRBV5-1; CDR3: CASSWRLAGGFPTGELFF; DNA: TGCGCCAGCAGCTGGAGACTAGCGGGAGGGTTCCCCACCGGGGAGCTGTTTTTT
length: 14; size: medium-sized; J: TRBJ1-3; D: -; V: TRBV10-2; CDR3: CASSRLSSGNTIYF; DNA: TGCGCCAGCAGTCGTTTAAGCTCTGGAAACACCATATATTTT